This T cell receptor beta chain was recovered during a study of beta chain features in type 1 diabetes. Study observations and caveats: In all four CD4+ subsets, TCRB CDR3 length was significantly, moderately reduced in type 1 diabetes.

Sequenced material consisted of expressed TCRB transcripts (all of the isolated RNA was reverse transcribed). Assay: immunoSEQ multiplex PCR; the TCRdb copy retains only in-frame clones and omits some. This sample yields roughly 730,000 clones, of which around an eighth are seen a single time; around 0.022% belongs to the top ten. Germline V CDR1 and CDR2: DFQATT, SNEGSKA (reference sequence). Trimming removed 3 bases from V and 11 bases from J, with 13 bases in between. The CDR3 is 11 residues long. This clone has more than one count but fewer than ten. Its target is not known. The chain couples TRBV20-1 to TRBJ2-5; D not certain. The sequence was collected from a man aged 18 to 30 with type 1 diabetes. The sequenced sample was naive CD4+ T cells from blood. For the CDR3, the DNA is TGCAGTGCTAGGGGTCCGAAAGAGCAGTACTTC. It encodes CSARGPKEQYF.